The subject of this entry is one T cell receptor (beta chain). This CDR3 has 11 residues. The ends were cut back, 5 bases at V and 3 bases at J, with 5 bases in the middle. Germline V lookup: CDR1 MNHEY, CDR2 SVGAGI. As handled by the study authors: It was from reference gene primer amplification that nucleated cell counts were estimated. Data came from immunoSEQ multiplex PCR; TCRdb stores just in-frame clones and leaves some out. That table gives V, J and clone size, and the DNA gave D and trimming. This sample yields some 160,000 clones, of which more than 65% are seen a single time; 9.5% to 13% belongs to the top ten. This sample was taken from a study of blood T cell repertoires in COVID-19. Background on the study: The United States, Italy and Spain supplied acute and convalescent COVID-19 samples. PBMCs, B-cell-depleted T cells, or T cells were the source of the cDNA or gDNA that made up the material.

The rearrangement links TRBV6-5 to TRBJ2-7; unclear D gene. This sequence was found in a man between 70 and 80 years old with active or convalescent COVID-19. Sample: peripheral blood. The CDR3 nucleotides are TGTGCCAGCAGTCGTAGCTACGAGCAGTACTTC. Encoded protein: CASSRSYEQYF.